The T cell receptor beta chain under discussion was sequenced for a study of identical twins. Study findings and constraints: Fewer insertions were carried by abundant cord blood beta clonotypes, but none was seen in memory repertoires. Those out-of-frame alpha sequences shared by twins showed an excess of low generation probability.

It was template switching that added a universal primer site, and there were unique molecular identifiers on the cDNA. TCRdb redid the calling of the 5' RACE reads with MiXCR, one entry per CDR3 protein. This sample has about 700,000 distinct CDR3 sequences, with about 9.4% found just once. On this clonotype: The target antigen is unknown.

This same sample was also taken into another study, of yellow fever vaccine responses in identical twins.

This receptor was identified in a woman aged 18-35 years in good health. Input material: PBMCs.

CDR3 residues: CASSLHPGLQETQYF. In DNA, the CDR3 is TGTGCCAGCAGCTTACACCCGGGCCTTCAAGAGACCCAGTACTTC. The V call is TRBV7-8, the J call TRBJ2-5; D unclear. Germline values: CDR1 SGHVS, CDR2 FQNEAQ. V dropped 2 bases and J dropped 2 bases, with 12 bases sitting between them. This CDR3 comprises 15 residues.